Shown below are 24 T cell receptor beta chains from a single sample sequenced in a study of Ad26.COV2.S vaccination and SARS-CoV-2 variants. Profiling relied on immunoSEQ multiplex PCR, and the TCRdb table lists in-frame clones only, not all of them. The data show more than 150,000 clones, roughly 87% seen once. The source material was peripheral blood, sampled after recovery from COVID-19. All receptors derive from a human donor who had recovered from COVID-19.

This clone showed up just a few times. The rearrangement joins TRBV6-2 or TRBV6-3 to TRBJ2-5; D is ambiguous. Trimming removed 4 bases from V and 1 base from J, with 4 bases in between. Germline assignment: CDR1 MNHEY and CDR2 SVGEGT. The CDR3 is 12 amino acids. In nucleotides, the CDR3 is TGTGCCAGCAGTTCCGTCCAAGAGACCCAGTACTTC. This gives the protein CASSSVQETQYF.

The CDR3 region is CASSLAGQGNGELFF. The CDR3 DNA reads as TGTGCCAGTAGTCTGGCGGGACAGGGTAACGGGGAGCTGTTTTTT. The J gene is TRBJ2-2, the V gene TRBV19; TRBD1 matches 9 bases. The V and J ends lost 5 bases and 7 bases, in that order; junction bases with no gene match: 8. This CDR3 has 15 amino acids. Germline V gives CDR1 LNHDA, CDR2 SQIVND (reference sequence).

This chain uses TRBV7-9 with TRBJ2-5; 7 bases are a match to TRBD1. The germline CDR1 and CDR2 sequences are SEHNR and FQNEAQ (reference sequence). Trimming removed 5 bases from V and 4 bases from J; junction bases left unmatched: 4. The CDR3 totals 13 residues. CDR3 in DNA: TGTGCCAGCAGCCACGCAGGGGGAGAGACCCAGTACTTC. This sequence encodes CASSHAGGETQYF.

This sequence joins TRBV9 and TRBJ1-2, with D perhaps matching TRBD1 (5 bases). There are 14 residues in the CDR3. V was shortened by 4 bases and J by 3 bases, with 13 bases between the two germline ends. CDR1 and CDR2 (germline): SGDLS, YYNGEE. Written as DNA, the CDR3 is TGTGCCAGCAGCCTGGACGGGACCCACTATGGCTACACCTTC. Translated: CASSLDGTHYGYTF. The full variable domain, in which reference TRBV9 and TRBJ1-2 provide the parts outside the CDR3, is DSGVTQTPKHLITATGQRVTLRCSPRSGDLSVYWYQQSLDQGLQFLIQYYNGEERAKGNILERFSAQQFPDLHSELNLSSLELGDSALYFCASSLDGTHYGYTFGSGTRLTVV.

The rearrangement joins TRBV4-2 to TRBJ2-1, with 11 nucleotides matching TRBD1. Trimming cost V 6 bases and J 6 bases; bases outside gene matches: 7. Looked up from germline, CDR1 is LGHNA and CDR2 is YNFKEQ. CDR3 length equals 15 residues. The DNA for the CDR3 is TGTGCCAGCAGGGAGCCGGGACAGGGGGTCAATGAGCAGTTCTTC. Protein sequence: CASREPGQGVNEQFF.

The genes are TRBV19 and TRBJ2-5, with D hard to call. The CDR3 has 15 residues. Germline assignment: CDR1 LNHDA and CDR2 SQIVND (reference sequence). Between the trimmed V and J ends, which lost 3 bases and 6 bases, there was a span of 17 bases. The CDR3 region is CASSIFIGPGQTQYF. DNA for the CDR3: TGTGCCAGTAGTATCTTCATCGGCCCAGGACAGACCCAGTACTTC.

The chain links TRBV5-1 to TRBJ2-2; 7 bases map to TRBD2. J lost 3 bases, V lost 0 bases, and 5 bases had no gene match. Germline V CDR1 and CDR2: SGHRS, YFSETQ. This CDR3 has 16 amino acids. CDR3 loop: CASSLGASGYTGELFF. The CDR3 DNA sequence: TGCGCCAGCAGCTTGGGGGCTAGCGGATACACCGGGGAGCTGTTTTTT.

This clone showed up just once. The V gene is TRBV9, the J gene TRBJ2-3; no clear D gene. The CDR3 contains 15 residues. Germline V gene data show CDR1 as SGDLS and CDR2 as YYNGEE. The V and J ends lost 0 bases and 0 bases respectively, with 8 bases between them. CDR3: CASSVVGSSTDTQYF. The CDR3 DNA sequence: TGTGCCAGCAGCGTAGTGGGGTCTAGCACAGATACGCAGTATTTT.

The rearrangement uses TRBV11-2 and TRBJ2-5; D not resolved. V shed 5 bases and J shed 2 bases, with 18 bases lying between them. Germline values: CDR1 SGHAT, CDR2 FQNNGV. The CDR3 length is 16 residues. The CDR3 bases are TGTGCCAGCAGCCGATGGCCGGCAGGTGCACAAGAGACCCAGTACTTC. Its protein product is CASSRWPAGAQETQYF.

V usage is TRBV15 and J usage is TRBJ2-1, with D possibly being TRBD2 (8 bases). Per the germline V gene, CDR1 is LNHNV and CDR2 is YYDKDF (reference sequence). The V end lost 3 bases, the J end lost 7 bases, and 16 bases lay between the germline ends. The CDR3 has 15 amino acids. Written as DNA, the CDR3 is TGTGCCACCAGCAGGCGGACTAGCAGGGGGAATGAGCAGTTCTTC. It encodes CATSRRTSRGNEQFF.

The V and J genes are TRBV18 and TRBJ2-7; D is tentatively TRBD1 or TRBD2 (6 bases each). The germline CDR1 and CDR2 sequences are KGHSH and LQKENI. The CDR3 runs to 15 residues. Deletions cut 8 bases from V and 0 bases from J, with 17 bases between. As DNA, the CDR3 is TGTGCCAGCGGAGAGACGGGGGCGTACTCCTACGAGCAGTACTTC. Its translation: CASGETGAYSYEQYF.

For the CDR3, the DNA is TGTGCCAGCAGCCCGCCTCCTTTAGCGGGAGTGTGGCAAGAGACCCAGTACTTC. As protein: CASSPPPLAGVWQETQYF. The chain is built from TRBV5-6 and TRBJ2-5; 9 bases align to TRBD2. Germline CDR1 is SGHDT and CDR2 is YYEEEE. Trimming took 4 bases from V and 2 from J; bases not matched to a gene: 15. The CDR3 spans 18 residues.

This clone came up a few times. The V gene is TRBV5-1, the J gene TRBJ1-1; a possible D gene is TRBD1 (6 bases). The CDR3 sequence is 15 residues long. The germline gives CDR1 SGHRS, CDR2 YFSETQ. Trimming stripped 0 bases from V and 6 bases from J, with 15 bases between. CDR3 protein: CASSLGRGWGAEAFF. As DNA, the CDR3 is TGCGCCAGCAGCTTGGGCAGGGGATGGGGCGCTGAAGCTTTCTTT.

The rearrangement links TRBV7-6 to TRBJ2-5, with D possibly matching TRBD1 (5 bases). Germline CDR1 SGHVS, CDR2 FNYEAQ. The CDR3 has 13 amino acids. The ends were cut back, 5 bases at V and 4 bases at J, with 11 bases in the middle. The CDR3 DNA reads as TGTGCCAGCAGCATAGGGGTGGGAGAGACCCAGTACTTC. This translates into CASSIGVGETQYF.

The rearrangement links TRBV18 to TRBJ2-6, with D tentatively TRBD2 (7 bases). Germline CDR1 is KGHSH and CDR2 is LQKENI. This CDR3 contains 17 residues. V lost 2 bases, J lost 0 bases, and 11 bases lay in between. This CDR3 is CASSPVGGGSGANVLTF. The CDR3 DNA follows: TGTGCCAGCTCACCAGTGGGAGGGGGCTCTGGGGCCAACGTCCTGACTTTC.

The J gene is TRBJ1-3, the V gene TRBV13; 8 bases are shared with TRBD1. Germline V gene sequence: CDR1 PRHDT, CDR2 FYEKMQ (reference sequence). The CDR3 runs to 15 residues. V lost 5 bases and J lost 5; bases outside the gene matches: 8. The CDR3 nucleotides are TGTGCCAGCAGCCCCGTAGGGACAGGCAGAAACACCATATATTTT. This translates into CASSPVGTGRNTIYF.

CDR3 sequence reads: CASSFADRGGEQFF. In nucleotides, the CDR3 is TGTGCCAGCAGCTTCGCCGACAGGGGTGGTGAGCAGTTCTTC. The chain is built from TRBV5-6 and TRBJ2-1; 8 nucleotides align to TRBD1. Germline CDR1 SGHDT, CDR2 YYEEEE. J lost 9 bases, V lost 2 bases, and 7 bases had no gene match. This CDR3 region has 14 residues.

The CDR3 reads CASSQGGFTDTQYF. CDR3 bases: TGTGCCAGCAGCCAAGGCGGTTTCACAGATACGCAGTATTTT. This chain links TRBV14 with TRBJ2-3; D gene uncertain. V lost 1 base and J 2 bases, leaving 7 bases between the germline ends. The CDR3 consists of 14 residues. CDR1 is SGHDN and CDR2 is FVKESK in the germline V gene.

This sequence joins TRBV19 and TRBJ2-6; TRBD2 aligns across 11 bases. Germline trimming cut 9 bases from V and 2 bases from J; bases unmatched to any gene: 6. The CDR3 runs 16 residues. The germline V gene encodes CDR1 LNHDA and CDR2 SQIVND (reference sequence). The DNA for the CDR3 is TGTGCCAGCCATAGCGGGAGGGAGACTGGGGCCAACGTCCTGACTTTC. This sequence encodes CASHSGRETGANVLTF.

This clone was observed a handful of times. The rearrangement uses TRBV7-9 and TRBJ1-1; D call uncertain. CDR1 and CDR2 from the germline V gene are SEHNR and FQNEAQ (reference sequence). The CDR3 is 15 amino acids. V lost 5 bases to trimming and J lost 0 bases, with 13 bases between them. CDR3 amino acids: CASSLLMGMNTEAFF. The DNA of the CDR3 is TGTGCCAGCAGCCTCTTAATGGGGATGAACACTGAAGCTTTCTTT. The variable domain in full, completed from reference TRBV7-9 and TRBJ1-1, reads DTGVSQNPRHKITKRGQNVTFRCDPISEHNRLYWYRQTLGQGPEFLTYFQNEAQLEKSRLLSDRFSAERPKGSFSTLEIQRTEQGDSAMYLCASSLLMGMNTEAFFGQGTRLTVV.

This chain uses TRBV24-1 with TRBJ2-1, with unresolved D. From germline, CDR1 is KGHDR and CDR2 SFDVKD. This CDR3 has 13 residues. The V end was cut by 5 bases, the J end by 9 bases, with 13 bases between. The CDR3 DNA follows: TGTGCCACCAGTGGGCTACACAACGGTGAGCAGTTCTTC. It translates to CATSGLHNGEQFF.

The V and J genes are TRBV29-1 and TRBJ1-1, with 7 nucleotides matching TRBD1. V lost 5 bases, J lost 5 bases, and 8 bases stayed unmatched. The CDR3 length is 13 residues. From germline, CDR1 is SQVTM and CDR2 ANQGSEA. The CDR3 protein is CSVKRQGTTEAFF. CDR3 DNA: TGCAGCGTTAAACGACAGGGTACTACTGAAGCTTTCTTT.

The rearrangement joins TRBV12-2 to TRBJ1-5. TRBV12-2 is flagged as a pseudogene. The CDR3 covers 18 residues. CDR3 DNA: TGTGCAAGTCGCTTAGGTCGCGGGAACCACCATAGCAATCAGCCCCAGCATTTT. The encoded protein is CASRLGRGNHHSNQPQHF.

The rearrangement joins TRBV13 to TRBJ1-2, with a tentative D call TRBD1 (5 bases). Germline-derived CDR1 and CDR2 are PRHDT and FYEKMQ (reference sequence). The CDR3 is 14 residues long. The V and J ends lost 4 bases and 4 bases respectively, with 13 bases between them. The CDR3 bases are TGTGCCAGCAGCTCAAGTGGGGGTAGCTATGGCTACACCTTC. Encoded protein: CASSSSGGSYGYTF.